Below, 13 T cell receptor beta chains from the same sample are listed, as sequenced in a study of blood T cells in healthy people across ages. The authors ran a second PCR of roughly 6 to 12 cycles using a sample-barcoded 5' primer and a J-beta primer mix. MiXCR was run by TCRdb on the 5' RACE reads, yielding one entry per CDR3 protein. Here the sample spans roughly 700,000 distinct CDR3 sequences, approximately 31% being singletons. The specimen was blood. Source of these receptors: a woman over 75 in good health.

The sample holds many counts of this clonotype. The V and J genes are TRBV24-1 and TRBJ1-2; D is unresolved. This CDR3 region has 15 residues. Germline V gene lookup returns CDR1 KGHDR and CDR2 SFDVKD. V was pared by 8 bases and J by 4 bases, with 19 bases between. For the CDR3, the DNA is TGTGCCACCACCACGGCCACAGCGGAAATCTATGGCTACACCTTC. Its protein product is CATTTATAEIYGYTF.

This clonotype was observed at least ten times. The chain links TRBV20-1 to TRBJ2-1, with TRBD2 identical over 10 bases. Germline CDR1 reads DFQATT; CDR2 reads SNEGSKA (reference sequence). The CDR3 runs to 16 residues. Germline trimming cut 3 bases from V and 3 bases from J; bases unmatched to any gene: 8. The CDR3 spells CSASLLSGGDYNEQFF. The CDR3 coding sequence is TGCAGTGCTAGCCTTTTAAGCGGGGGGGACTACAATGAGCAGTTCTTC.

This clonotype was detected ten times or more. This chain connects TRBV7-6 to TRBJ2-1; D is undetermined. The ends were cut back, 1 base at V and 9 bases at J, with 4 bases in the middle. Per germline, CDR1 SGHVS and CDR2 FNYEAQ. The length of the CDR3 is 11 residues. CDR3 nucleotide sequence: TGTGCCAGCAGCTTAGGACCTGAGCAGTTCTTC. This gives the protein CASSLGPEQFF.

This clonotype was recorded at least ten times. The chain couples TRBV10-3 to TRBJ2-1, with D perhaps assigned TRBD1 or TRBD2 (6 bases each). V lost 0 bases and J 9 bases, leaving 15 bases between the germline ends. Germline loops: CDR1 ENHRY, CDR2 SYGVKD. The CDR3 totals 15 residues. The CDR3 nucleotides are TGTGCCATCAGTGAGTCGGGGGCCGGAGGGGGTGAGCAGTTCTTC. It codes for CAISESGAGGGEQFF.

This clonotype came up many times. The chain joins TRBV29-1 to TRBJ2-3; a possible D gene is TRBD1 (5 bases). The germline V and J ends were trimmed by 6 bases and 1 base, with 14 bases remaining between them. This CDR3 has 14 residues. Per the germline V gene, CDR1 is SQVTM and CDR2 is ANQGSEA. The CDR3: CSVGGHGGTDTQYF. The DNA for the CDR3 is TGCAGCGTGGGCGGACACGGAGGCACAGATACGCAGTATTTT.

The J gene is TRBJ1-1, the V gene TRBV29-1, with D perhaps TRBD1 (5 bases). The length of the CDR3 is 14 residues. The V end lost 7 bases, the J end lost 1 base, and 16 bases lay between the germline ends. Germline CDR1 reads SQVTM; CDR2 reads ANQGSEA. This CDR3 reads CSGRDPGQNTEAFF. In DNA form, the CDR3 reads TGCAGCGGTCGGGACCCTGGTCAGAACACTGAAGCTTTCTTT. The full variable domain, in which reference TRBV29-1 and TRBJ1-1 provide the parts outside the CDR3, is SAVISQKPSRDICQRGTSLTIQCQVDSQVTMMFWYRQQPGQSLTLIATANQGSEATYESGFVIDKFPISRPNLTFSTLTVSNMSPEDSSIYLCSGRDPGQNTEAFFGQGTRLTVV.

This clonotype has just a few counts. This may stem from a read error, because a much larger clone lies one nucleotide away. The V gene is TRBV7-2, the J gene TRBJ2-7; the D gene is possibly TRBD1 (5 bases). V gave up 0 bases and J gave up 3 bases, with 9 bases separating them. Per the germline V gene, CDR1 is SGHTA and CDR2 is FQGNSA. The CDR3 has 14 amino acids. In nucleotides, the CDR3 is TGTGCCAGCAGCTTAGCCCGGACACGCTACGAGCAGTACTTC. Translating it yields CASSLARTRYEQYF.

This clonotype occurred many times. The chain links TRBV6-5 to TRBJ2-3; D unclear. CDR1 and CDR2 (germline): MNHEY, SVGAGI. The CDR3 has 13 amino acids. Trimming cost V 4 bases and J 2 bases, with 7 bases left between them. CDR3 protein: CASSLTYTDTQYF. As DNA, the CDR3 is TGTGCCAGCAGTTTGACATACACAGATACGCAGTATTTT.

This clonotype has a count of ten or more. V gene TRBV7-2 combines with J gene TRBJ2-5; TRBD1 matches 8 bases. Germline V gives CDR1 SGHTA, CDR2 FQGNSA. The J segment lost 3 bases and the V segment lost 5 bases, leaving 5 bases of the junction unmatched. The CDR3 sequence is 14 residues long. In DNA, the CDR3 is TGTGCCAGCAGCCGAAACAGGGGGGAAGAGACCCAGTACTTC. It codes for CASSRNRGEETQYF.

The chain has TRBV5-1 and TRBJ1-1, with 7 bases identical to TRBD1. CDR3 length: 15 residues. With V trimmed by 2 bases and J by 4 bases, 8 bases remained unmatched. Germline assignment: CDR1 SGHRS and CDR2 YFSETQ. This chain's CDR3 is CASSFRGAPGTEAFF. CDR3 nucleotide sequence: TGCGCCAGCAGCTTCAGGGGGGCGCCGGGCACTGAAGCTTTCTTT.

This clonotype came up many times. The chain carries TRBV25-1 and TRBJ1-4; 10 bases are shared with TRBD1. In germline, CDR1 is MGHDK, CDR2 SYGVNS. This CDR3 is 14 amino acids long. Germline trimming cut 6 bases from V and 7 bases from J; bases unmatched to any gene: 5. The CDR3 loop is CASRQTGGTEKLFF. The CDR3 bases are TGTGCCAGCAGACAGACAGGGGGCACTGAAAAACTGTTTTTT.

The chain has TRBV29-1 and TRBJ2-1; TRBD1 aligns across 8 bases. CDR3 length: 13 amino acids. J was trimmed by 6 bases and V by 6 bases; bases with no gene match: 7. CDR1 and CDR2 (germline): SQVTM, ANQGSEA. As DNA, the CDR3 is TGCAGCGTGTCAGGGGGCTATTCCAATGAGCAGTTCTTC. This translates into CSVSGGYSNEQFF.

This sequence joins TRBV19 and TRBJ1-5, with a weak D call TRBD1 (5 bases). CDR1 and CDR2 from the germline V gene are LNHDA and SQIVND (reference sequence). The CDR3 is made up of 15 amino acids. The ends were cut back, 8 bases at V and 0 bases at J, with 14 bases in the middle. The CDR3 sequence is CASLGTANSNQPQHF. In DNA form, the CDR3 reads TGTGCCAGTCTCGGGACGGCTAATAGCAATCAGCCCCAGCATTTT.